The clone carrying this TCR beta chain was recorded once. This entry belongs to a study of blood T cell repertoires in COVID-19. On the study more broadly: There were acute and convalescent COVID-19 samples, and they came from the United States, Italy and Spain. In each case, the material was cDNA or gDNA derived from T cells, B-cell-depleted T cells, or PBMCs.

Germline V gives CDR1 MRHNA, CDR2 SNTAGT. The CDR3 is 16 amino acids. With 5 bases clipped from V and 2 bases from J, the junction kept 7 bases outside the gene matches. In the authors' workflow: It was from reference gene primer amplification that nucleated cell counts were estimated. Sequenced by immunoSEQ multiplex PCR; TCRdb stores in-frame clones only, minus some. That table furnishes V, J and clone size, whereas the DNA furnished D and trimming. The table has approximately 50,000 clones, over 75% seen once. Material: peripheral blood. The J gene is TRBJ2-3, the V gene TRBV6-4; TRBD2 aligns across 10 bases. This TCR was recovered from a man aged 70 or older with acute or convalescent COVID-19. Here the CDR3 DNA reads TGTGCCAGCAGTCTAGGAAGCGGGGGGGCCACAGATACGCAGTATTTT. Protein sequence: CASSLGSGGATDTQYF.